What follows is one TCR beta chain and its context. Sequenced by immunoSEQ multiplex PCR; TCRdb stores in-frame clones only, minus some. The repertoire holds approximately 270,000 clones, with 80% to 85% as singletons. Trimming removed 3 bases at V and 0 bases at J, with 13 bases between. This CDR3 spans 16 amino acids. CDR1 is SGHTA and CDR2 is FQGNSA in the germline V gene. This sample is drawn from a study of blood T cell repertoires in COVID-19. At the level of the study: PBMCs, B-cell-depleted T cells, or T cells provided the cDNA or gDNA that made up the material.

Followed longitudinally, the Seattle patients had been enrolled during active infection. The TCR sequence derives from a person aged 65 to 79 with COVID-19, enrolled during active disease. The chain has TRBV7-2 and TRBJ2-3; D is unclear. The sequencing sample was made of peripheral blood. The CDR3, as DNA: TGTGCCAGCAGCTTGGCAACAGTCTCTAGCACAGATACGCAGTATTTT. Its protein product is CASSLATVSSTDTQYF. The full variable domain, rest sourced from reference TRBV7-2 and TRBJ2-3, is GAGVSQSPSNKVTEKGKDVELRCDPISGHTALYWYRQSLGQGLEFLIYFQGNSAPDKSGLPSDRFSAERTGGSVSTLTIQRTQQEDSAVYLCASSLATVSSTDTQYFGPGTRLTVL.